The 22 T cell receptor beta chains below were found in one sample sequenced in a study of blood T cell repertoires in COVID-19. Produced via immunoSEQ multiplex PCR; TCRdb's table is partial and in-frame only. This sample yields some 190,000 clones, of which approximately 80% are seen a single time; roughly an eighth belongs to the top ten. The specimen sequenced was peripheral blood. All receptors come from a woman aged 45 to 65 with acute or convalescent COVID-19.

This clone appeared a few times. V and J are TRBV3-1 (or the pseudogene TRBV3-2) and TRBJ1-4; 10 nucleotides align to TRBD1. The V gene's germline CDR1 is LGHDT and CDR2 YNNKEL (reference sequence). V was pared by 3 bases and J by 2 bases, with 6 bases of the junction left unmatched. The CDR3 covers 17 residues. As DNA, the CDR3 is TGTGCCAGCAGCCACCCGGGACAGGGGACCACTAATGAAAAACTGTTTTTT. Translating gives CASSHPGQGTTNEKLFF.

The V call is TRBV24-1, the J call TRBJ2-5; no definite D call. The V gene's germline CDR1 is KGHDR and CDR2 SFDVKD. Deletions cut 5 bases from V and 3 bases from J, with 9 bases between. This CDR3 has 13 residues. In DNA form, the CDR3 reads TGTGCCACCAGTGTTGGTGCAGAAGAGACCCAGTACTTC. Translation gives CATSVGAEETQYF.

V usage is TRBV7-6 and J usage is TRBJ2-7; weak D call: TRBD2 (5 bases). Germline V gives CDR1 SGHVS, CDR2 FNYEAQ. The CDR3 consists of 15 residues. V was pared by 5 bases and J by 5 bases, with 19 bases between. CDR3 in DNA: TGTGCCAGCAGCCCCGGGATTAATTCGGGCGACGAGCAGTACTTC. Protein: CASSPGINSGDEQYF. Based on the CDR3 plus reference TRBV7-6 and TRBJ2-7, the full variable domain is GAGVSQSPRYKVTKRGQDVALRCDPISGHVSLYWYRQALGQGPEFLTYFNYEAQQDKSGLPNDRFSAERPEGSISTLTIQRTEQRDSAMYRCASSPGINSGDEQYFGPGTRLTVT.

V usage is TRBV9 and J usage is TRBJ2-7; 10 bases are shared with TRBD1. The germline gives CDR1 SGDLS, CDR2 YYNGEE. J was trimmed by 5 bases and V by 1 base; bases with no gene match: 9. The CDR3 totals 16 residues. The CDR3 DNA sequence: TGTGCCAGCAGCGTATTACCGGGACAGGGGCTCCACGAGCAGTACTTC. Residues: CASSVLPGQGLHEQYF.

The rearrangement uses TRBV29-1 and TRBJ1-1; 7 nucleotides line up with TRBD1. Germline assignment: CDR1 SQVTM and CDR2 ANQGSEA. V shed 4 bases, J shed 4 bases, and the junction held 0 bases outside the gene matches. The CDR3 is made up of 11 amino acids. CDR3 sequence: CSVGQGTEAFF. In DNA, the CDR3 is TGCAGCGTTGGACAGGGCACTGAAGCTTTCTTT.

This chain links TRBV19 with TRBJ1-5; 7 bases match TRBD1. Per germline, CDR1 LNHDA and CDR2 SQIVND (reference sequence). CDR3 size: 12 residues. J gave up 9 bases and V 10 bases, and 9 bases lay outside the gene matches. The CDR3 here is CATKQGWGPQHF. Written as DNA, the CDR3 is TGTGCCACTAAACAGGGGTGGGGGCCCCAGCATTTT.

In DNA form, the CDR3 reads TGTGCCAGCACCGGACAGGGCTGGGATGGCTACACCTTC. Protein product: CASTGQGWDGYTF. This chain links TRBV27 with TRBJ1-2; TRBD1 matches at 8 bases. V shed 7 bases, J shed 6 bases, and the junction held 7 bases outside the gene matches. This CDR3 is built from 13 residues. The germline gives CDR1 MNHEY, CDR2 SMNVEV (reference sequence).

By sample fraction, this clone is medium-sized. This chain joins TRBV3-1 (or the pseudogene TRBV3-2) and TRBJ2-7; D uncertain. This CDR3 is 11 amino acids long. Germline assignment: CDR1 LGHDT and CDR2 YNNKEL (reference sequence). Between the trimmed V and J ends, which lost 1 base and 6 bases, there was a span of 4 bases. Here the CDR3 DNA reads TGTGCCAGCAGCCAAGTCTCCGAGCAGTACTTC. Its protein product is CASSQVSEQYF.

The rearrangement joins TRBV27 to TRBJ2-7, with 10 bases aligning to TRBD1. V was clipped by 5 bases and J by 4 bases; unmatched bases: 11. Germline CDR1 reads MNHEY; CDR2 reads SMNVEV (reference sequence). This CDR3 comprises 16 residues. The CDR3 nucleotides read TGTGCCAGCAGTATCGTCGGACAGGGGGGGAAGTACGAGCAGTACTTC. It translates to CASSIVGQGGKYEQYF.

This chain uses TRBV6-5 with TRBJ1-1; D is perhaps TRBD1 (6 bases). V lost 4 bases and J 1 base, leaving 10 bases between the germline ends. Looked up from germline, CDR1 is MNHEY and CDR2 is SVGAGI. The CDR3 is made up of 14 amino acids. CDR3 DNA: TGTGCCAGCAGTTCGACAGGTCGGAACACTGAAGCTTTCTTT. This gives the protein CASSSTGRNTEAFF.

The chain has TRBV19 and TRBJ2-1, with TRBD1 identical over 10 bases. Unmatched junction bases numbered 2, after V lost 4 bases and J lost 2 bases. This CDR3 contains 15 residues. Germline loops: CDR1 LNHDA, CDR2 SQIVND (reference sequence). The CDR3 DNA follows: TGTGCCAGTAGTAAGGGACAGGGGACCTACAATGAGCAGTTCTTC. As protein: CASSKGQGTYNEQFF. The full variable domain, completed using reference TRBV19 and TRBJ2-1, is DGGITQSPKYLFRKEGQNVTLSCEQNLNHDAMYWYRQDPGQGLRLIYYSQIVNDFQKGDIAEGYSVSREKKESFPLTVTSAQKNPTAFYLCASSKGQGTYNEQFFGPGTRLTVL.

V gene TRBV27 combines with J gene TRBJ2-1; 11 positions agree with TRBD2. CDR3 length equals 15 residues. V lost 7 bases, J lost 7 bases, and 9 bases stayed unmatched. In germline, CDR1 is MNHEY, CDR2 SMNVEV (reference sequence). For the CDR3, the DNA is TGTGCCAGCAACTTAGCGGGAGGGCCTGGGAATGAGCAGTTCTTC. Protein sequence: CASNLAGGPGNEQFF.

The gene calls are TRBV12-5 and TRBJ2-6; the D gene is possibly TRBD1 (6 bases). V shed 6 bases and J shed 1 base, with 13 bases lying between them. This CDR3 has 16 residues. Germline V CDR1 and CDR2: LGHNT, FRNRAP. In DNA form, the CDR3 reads TGTGCTAGTGGCTACCAACAGGGATCTGGGGCCAACGTCCTGACTTTC. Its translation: CASGYQQGSGANVLTF.

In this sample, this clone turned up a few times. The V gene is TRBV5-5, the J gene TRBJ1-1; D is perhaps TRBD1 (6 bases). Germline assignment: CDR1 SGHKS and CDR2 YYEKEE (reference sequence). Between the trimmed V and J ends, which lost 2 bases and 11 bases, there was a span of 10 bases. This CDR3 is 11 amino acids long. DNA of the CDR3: TGTGCCAGCAGCTTTCAGGGGCGGGCTTTCTTT. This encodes CASSFQGRAFF.

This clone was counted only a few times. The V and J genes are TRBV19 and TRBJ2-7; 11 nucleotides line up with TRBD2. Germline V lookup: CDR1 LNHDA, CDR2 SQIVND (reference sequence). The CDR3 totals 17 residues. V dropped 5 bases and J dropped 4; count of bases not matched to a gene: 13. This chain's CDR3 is CASSPRTLAGGLYEQYF. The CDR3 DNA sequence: TGTGCCAGTAGTCCCCGAACTCTAGCGGGAGGCCTGTACGAGCAGTACTTC.

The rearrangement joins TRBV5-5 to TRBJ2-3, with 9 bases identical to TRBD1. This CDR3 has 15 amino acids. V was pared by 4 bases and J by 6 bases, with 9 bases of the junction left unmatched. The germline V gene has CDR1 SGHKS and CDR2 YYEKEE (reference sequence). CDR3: CASSRQTGGMDTQYF. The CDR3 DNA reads TGTGCCAGCAGCCGACAGACAGGGGGGATGGATACGCAGTATTTT.

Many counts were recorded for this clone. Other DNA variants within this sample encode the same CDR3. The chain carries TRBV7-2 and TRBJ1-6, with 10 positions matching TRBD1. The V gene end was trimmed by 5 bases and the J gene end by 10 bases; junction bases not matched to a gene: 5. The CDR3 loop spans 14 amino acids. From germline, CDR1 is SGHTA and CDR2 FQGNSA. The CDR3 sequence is CASSPTGGSSPLHF. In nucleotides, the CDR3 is TGTGCCAGCAGCCCGACAGGGGGCTCATCACCCCTCCACTTT.

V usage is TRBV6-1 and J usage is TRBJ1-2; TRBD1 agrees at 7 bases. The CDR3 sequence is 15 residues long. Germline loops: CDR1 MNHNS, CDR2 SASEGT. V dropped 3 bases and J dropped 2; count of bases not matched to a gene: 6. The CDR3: CASSDRDSENYGYTF. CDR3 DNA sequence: TGTGCCAGCAGTGACCGGGACAGCGAGAACTATGGCTACACCTTC.

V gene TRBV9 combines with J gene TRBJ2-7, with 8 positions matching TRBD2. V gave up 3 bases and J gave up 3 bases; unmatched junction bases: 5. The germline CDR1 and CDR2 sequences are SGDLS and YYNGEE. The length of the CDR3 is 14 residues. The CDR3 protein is CASSGSTSGYEQYF. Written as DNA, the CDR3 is TGTGCCAGCAGCGGGTCCACTAGCGGCTACGAGCAGTACTTC.

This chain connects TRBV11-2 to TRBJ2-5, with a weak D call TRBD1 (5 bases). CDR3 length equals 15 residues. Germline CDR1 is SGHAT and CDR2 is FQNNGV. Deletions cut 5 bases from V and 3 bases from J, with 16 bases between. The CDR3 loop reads CASSPRTWGEETQYF. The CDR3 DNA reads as TGTGCCAGCAGCCCCCGGACATGGGGTGAAGAGACCCAGTACTTC.

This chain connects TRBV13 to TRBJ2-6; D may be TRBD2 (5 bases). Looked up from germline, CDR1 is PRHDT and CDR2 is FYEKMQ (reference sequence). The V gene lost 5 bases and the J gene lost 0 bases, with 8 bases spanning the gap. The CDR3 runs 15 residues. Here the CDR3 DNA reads TGTGCCAGCAGCCCGGGGTACTCTGGGGCCAACGTCCTGACTTTC. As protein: CASSPGYSGANVLTF.

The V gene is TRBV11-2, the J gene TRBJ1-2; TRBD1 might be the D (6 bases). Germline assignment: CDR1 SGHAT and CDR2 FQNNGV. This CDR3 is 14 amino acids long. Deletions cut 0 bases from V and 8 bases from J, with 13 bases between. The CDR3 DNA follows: TGTGCCAGCAGCTTAGACAGGGGTGAGCGGGGCTACACCTTC. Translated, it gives CASSLDRGERGYTF.